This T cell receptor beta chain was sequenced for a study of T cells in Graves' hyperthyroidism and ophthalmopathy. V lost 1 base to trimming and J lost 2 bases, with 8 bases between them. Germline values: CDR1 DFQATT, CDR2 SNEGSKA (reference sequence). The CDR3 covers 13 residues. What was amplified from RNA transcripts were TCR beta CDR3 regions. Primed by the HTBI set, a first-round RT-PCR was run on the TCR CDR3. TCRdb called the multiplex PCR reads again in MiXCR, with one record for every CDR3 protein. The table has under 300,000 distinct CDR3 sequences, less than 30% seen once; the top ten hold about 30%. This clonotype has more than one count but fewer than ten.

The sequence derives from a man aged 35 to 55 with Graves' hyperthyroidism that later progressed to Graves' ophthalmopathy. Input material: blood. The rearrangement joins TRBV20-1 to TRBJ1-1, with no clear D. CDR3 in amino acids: CSARAMANTEAFF. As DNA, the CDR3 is TGCAGTGCTAGAGCCATGGCCAACACTGAAGCTTTCTTT.